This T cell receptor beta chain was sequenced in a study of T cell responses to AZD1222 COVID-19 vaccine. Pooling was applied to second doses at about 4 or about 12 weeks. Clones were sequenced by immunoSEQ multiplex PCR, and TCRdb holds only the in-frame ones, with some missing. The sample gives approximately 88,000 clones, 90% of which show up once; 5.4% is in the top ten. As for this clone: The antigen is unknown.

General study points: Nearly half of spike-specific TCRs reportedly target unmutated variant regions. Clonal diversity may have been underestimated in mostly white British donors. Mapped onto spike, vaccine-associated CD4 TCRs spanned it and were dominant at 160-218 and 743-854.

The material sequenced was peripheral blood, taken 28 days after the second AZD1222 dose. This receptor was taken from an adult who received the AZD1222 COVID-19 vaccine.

CDR3 protein: CSVHEPAVYGYTF. The CDR3 bases are TGCAGCGTTCACGAGCCGGCCGTCTATGGCTACACCTTC. The chain links TRBV29-1 to TRBJ1-2; D call uncertain. V lost 5 bases and J 4 bases, leaving 14 bases between the germline ends. Per germline, CDR1 SQVTM and CDR2 ANQGSEA. CDR3 length: 13 residues. Full variable domain (missing parts from reference TRBV29-1 and TRBJ1-2): SAVISQKPSRDICQRGTSLTIQCQVDSQVTMMFWYRQQPGQSLTLIATANQGSEATYESGFVIDKFPISRPNLTFSTLTVSNMSPEDSSIYLCSVHEPAVYGYTFGSGTRLTVV.